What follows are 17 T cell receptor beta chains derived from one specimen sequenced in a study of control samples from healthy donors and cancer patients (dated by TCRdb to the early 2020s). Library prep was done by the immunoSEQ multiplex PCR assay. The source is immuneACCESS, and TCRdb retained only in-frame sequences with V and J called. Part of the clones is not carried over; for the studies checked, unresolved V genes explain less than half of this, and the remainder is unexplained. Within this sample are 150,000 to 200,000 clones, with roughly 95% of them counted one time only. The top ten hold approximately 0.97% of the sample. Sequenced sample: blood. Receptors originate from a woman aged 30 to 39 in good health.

The CDR3 reads CASSLSAGRVTGELFF. CDR3 nucleotides: TGTGCCAGCAGTTTATCAGCGGGAAGGGTCACCGGGGAGCTGTTTTTT. The rearrangement uses TRBV28 and TRBJ2-2; TRBD2 matches 7 bases. Germline loops: CDR1 MDHEN, CDR2 SYDVKM. The CDR3 is 16 residues long. Trimming at V came to 1 base and at J to 4 bases, leaving 6 bases not matched to a gene.

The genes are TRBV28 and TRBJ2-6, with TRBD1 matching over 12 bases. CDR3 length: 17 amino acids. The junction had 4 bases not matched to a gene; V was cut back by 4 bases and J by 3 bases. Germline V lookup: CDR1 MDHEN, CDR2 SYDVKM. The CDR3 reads CASSSRDRGLGANVLTF. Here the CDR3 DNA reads TGTGCCAGCAGTTCACGGGACAGGGGGCTTGGGGCCAACGTCCTGACTTTC.

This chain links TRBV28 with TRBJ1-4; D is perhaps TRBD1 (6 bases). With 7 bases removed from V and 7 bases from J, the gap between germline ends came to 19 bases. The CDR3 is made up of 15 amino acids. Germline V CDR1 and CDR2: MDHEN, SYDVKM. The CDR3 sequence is CASNTAGAVSEKLFF. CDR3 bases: TGTGCCAGCAATACCGCGGGGGCGGTGAGTGAAAAACTGTTTTTT.

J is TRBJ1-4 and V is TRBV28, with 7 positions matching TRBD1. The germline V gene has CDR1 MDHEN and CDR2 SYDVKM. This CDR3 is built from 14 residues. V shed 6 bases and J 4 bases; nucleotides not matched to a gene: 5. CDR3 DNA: TGTGCCAGCAGCCACGGGACAGTTAATGAAAAACTGTTTTTT. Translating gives CASSHGTVNEKLFF.

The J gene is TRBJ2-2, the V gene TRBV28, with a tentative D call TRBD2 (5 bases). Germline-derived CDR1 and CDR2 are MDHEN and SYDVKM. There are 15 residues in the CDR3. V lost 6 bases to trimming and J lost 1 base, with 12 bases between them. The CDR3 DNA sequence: TGTGCCAGCAGAGACTCTAGCCGGAACACCGGGGAGCTGTTTTTT. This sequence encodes CASRDSSRNTGELFF.

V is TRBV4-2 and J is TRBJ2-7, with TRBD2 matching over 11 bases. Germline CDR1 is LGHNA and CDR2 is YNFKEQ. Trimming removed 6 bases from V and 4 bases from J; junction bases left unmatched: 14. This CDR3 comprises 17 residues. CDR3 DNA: TGTGCCAGCAGTCCACCCGATACTAGCGGGAGTGGTTACGAGCAGTACTTC. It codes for CASSPPDTSGSGYEQYF.

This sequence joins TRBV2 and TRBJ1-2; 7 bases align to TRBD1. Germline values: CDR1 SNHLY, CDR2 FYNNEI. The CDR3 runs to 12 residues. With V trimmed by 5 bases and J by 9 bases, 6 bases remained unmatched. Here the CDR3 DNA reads TGTGCCAGCAGTCCCAACAGGGGCCGCTACACCTTC. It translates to CASSPNRGRYTF.

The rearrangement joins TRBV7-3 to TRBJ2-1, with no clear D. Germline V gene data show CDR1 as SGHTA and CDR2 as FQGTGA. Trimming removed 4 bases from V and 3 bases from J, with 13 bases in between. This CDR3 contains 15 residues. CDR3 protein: CASSSTRVGYNEQFF. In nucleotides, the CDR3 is TGTGCCAGCAGCTCCACCAGAGTGGGCTACAATGAGCAGTTCTTC.

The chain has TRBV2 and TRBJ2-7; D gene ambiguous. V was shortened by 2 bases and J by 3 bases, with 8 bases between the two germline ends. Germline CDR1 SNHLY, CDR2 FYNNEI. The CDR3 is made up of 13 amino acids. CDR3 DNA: TGTGCCAGCAGTGAACCACAGAGCTACGAGCAGTACTTC. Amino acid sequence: CASSEPQSYEQYF.

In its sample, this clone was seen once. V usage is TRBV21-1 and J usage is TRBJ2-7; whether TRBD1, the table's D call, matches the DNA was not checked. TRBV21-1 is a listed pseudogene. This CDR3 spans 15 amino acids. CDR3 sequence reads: CARSEDRGSAYEQYF. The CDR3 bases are TGTGCCAGATCTGAAGACAGGGGTAGCGCCTACGAGCAGTACTTC.

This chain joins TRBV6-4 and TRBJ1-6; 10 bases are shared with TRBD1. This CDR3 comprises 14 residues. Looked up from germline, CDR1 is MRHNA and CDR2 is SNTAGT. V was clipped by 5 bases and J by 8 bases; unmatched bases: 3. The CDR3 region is CASSRGQGYSPLHF. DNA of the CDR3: TGTGCCAGCAGTCGGGGACAGGGGTATTCACCCCTCCACTTT.

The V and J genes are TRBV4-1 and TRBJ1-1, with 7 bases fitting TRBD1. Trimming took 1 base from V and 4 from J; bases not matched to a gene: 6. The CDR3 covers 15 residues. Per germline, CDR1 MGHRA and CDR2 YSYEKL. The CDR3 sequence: CASSQAPGGGTEAFF. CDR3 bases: TGCGCCAGCAGCCAAGCCCCAGGGGGAGGCACTGAAGCTTTCTTT.

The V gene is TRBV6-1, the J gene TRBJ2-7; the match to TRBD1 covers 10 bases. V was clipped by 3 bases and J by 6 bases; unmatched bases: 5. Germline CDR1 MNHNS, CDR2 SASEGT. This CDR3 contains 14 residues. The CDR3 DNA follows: TGTGCCAGCAGTGAGTGGGACAGGGGATCCGAGCAGTACTTC. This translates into CASSEWDRGSEQYF.

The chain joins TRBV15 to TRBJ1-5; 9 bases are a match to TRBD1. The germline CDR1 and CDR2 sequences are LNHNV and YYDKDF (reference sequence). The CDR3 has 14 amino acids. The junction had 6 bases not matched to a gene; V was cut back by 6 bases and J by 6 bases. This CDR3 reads CATSTGGSGQPQHF. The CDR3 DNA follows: TGTGCCACCAGTACAGGGGGCTCAGGTCAGCCCCAGCATTTT. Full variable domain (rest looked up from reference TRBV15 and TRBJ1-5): DAMVIQNPRYQVTQFGKPVTLSCSQTLNHNVMYWYQQKSSQAPKLLFHYYDKDFNNEADTPDNFQSRRPNTSFCFLDIRSPGLGDTAMYLCATSTGGSGQPQHFGDGTRLSIL.

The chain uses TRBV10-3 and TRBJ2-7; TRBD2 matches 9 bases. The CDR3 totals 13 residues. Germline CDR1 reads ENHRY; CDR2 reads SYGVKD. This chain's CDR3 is CASGPQRGDEQYF. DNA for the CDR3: TGTGCTTCAGGTCCCCAGCGGGGGGACGAGCAGTACTTC.

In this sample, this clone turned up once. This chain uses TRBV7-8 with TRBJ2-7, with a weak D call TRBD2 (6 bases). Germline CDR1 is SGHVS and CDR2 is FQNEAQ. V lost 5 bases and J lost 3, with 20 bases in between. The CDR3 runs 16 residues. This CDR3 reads CASSPFNRRENYEQYF. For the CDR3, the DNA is TGTGCCAGCAGCCCTTTTAACAGGCGGGAAAACTACGAGCAGTACTTC.

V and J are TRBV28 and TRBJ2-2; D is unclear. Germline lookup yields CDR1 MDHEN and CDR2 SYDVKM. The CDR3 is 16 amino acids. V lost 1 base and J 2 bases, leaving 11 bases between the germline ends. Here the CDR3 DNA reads TGTGCCAGCAGTTTATCTGTCCCTCCCAACACCGGGGAGCTGTTTTTT. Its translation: CASSLSVPPNTGELFF.